The rows below give T cell receptor beta chains drawn from one sample of a study of T cells in Graves' hyperthyroidism and ophthalmopathy. A single record per CDR3 protein comes from TCRdb applying MiXCR to the multiplex PCR reads. Among roughly 500,000 distinct CDR3 sequences listed, about half were seen once. The sequenced material came from peripheral blood or thyroid tissue (not recorded which). These TCRs come from an adult woman with Graves' disease, either hyperthyroidism or ophthalmopathy (not recorded which). Each CDR3 is given with its conserved first and last residue. D genes are given only for firm matches. The size of a clone is reported for some rows only, either as once, few or many, or as a class for expanded clones.

>TRBV2|TRBJ1-1|TRBD1|.
TGTGCCAGCAGGCAAGCCGAGGGGGCGAATACTGAAGCTTTCTTT
CASRQAEGANTEAFF
>TRBV19|TRBJ1-1|.|.
TGTGCCAGTAGCCAAGATAGGGTCATGGGAACTGAAGCTTTCTTT
CASSQDRVMGTEAFF
>TRBV27|TRBJ1-5|.|many
TGTGCCAGCAGGGCGACAGTCACGCATAGCAATCAGCCCCAGCATTTT
CASRATVTHSNQPQHF
>TRBV14|TRBJ2-7|.|many
TGTGCCAGCAGCCAGACCCTCTACGAGCAGTACTTC
CASSQTLYEQYF
>TRBV7-2|TRBJ1-4|TRBD1|.
TGTGCCAGCACCCCACAGGGGGCGAGTGAAAAACTGTTTTTT
CASTPQGASEKLFF
>TRBV11-3|TRBJ1-2|.|.
TGTGCCAGCAGCGAAGCGGGGGTCTATGGCTACACCTTC
CASSEAGVYGYTF
>TRBV10-3|TRBJ2-5|.|.
TGTGCCATCAGTGAAGGGACAAGCCAAGAGACCCAGTACTTC
CAISEGTSQETQYF
>TRBV7-7|TRBJ2-5|TRBD1|.
TGTGCCAGCAGCCCGGGACAGAACGCTGAGACCCAGTACTTC
CASSPGQNAETQYF
>TRBV24-1|TRBJ2-7|.|many
TGTGCCACCAGTGATGTCCAGGGCCCCGAGCAGTACTTC
CATSDVQGPEQYF
>TRBV12-3/TRBV12-4|TRBJ2-7|TRBD2|many
TGTGCCAGCAGGTCATACGGGACTAACTACGAGCAGTACTTC
CASRSYGTNYEQYF
>TRBV5-1|TRBJ2-3|.|.
TGCGCCAGTAGGGGGGATACGCAGTATTTT
CASRGDTQYF
>TRBV9|TRBJ1-1|.|many
TGTGCCAGCAGCGTAGCTCTGAGGAACACTGAAGCTTTCTTT
CASSVALRNTEAFF